A selection of T cell receptor beta chains follows, all from one sample in a study of blood T cell repertoires in COVID-19. Assay used: immunoSEQ multiplex PCR; TCRdb lists only in-frame clones, some missing. The sample yields roughly 200,000 clones, under 90% seen once. Sequenced sample: peripheral blood. All receptors derive from a man in his forties or fifties with acute or convalescent COVID-19. CDR3s include the opening cysteine and the closing phenylalanine or tryptophan. A D gene is named only where the DNA matches it firmly. Expanded clones get a size class; other rows say once, few or many, or leave the size out.

j_call: TRBJ1-2
clone_size: few
v_call: TRBV12-3/TRBV12-4
d_call: NA
cdr3_nt: TGTGCCAGCAGTTTTCAGGGGAACTATGGCTACACCTTC
cdr3_aa: CASSFQGNYGYTF

j_call: TRBJ2-5
clone_size: NA
v_call: TRBV5-1
d_call: NA
cdr3_nt: TGCGCCAGCAGCCGGCAAGAGACCCAGTACTTC
cdr3_aa: CASSRQETQYF

j_call: TRBJ1-2
clone_size: NA
v_call: TRBV5-1
d_call: NA
cdr3_nt: TGCGCCAGCAGCTTCGCCGGGGGGAATGGCTACACCTTC
cdr3_aa: CASSFAGGNGYTF

j_call: TRBJ2-7
clone_size: once
v_call: TRBV3-1/TRBV3-2
d_call: TRBD1
cdr3_nt: TGTGCCAGCAGTCCCTGGACAGGGGGCTACGAGCAGTACTTC
cdr3_aa: CASSPWTGGYEQYF

j_call: TRBJ2-7
clone_size: NA
v_call: TRBV6-6
d_call: TRBD1
cdr3_nt: TGTGCCAGCAGCGGGCCGGGACAGGGTTCCTACGAGCAGTACTTC
cdr3_aa: CASSGPGQGSYEQYF

j_call: TRBJ2-5
clone_size: NA
v_call: TRBV10-2
d_call: TRBD2
cdr3_nt: TGCGCCAGCAGTGGAATAAGCGGGGGGGCGTCCCAGTACTTC
cdr3_aa: CASSGISGGASQYF

j_call: TRBJ2-3
clone_size: NA
v_call: TRBV7-8
d_call: TRBD2
cdr3_nt: TGTGCCAGCAGCCTTGGTACTAGCGGGGTAGGGGAAGATACGCAGTATTTT
cdr3_aa: CASSLGTSGVGEDTQYF

j_call: TRBJ1-5
clone_size: few
v_call: TRBV12-3/TRBV12-4
d_call: NA
cdr3_nt: TGTGCCAGCAGCCAGGGGAATCAGCCCCAGCATTTT
cdr3_aa: CASSQGNQPQHF

j_call: TRBJ1-2
clone_size: NA
v_call: TRBV30
d_call: NA
cdr3_nt: TGTGCCTGGAGATCGGGGGTTAGCTACACCTTC
cdr3_aa: CAWRSGVSYTF

j_call: TRBJ2-1
clone_size: NA
v_call: TRBV12-3/TRBV12-4
d_call: NA
cdr3_nt: TGTGCCAGCAGTTTAAGGCAGGGTTATGAGCAGTTCTTC
cdr3_aa: CASSLRQGYEQFF

j_call: TRBJ1-2
clone_size: few
v_call: TRBV4-3
d_call: TRBD1
cdr3_nt: TGCGCCAGCAGCCAACGACAGGGCAGCTATGGCTACACCTTC
cdr3_aa: CASSQRQGSYGYTF